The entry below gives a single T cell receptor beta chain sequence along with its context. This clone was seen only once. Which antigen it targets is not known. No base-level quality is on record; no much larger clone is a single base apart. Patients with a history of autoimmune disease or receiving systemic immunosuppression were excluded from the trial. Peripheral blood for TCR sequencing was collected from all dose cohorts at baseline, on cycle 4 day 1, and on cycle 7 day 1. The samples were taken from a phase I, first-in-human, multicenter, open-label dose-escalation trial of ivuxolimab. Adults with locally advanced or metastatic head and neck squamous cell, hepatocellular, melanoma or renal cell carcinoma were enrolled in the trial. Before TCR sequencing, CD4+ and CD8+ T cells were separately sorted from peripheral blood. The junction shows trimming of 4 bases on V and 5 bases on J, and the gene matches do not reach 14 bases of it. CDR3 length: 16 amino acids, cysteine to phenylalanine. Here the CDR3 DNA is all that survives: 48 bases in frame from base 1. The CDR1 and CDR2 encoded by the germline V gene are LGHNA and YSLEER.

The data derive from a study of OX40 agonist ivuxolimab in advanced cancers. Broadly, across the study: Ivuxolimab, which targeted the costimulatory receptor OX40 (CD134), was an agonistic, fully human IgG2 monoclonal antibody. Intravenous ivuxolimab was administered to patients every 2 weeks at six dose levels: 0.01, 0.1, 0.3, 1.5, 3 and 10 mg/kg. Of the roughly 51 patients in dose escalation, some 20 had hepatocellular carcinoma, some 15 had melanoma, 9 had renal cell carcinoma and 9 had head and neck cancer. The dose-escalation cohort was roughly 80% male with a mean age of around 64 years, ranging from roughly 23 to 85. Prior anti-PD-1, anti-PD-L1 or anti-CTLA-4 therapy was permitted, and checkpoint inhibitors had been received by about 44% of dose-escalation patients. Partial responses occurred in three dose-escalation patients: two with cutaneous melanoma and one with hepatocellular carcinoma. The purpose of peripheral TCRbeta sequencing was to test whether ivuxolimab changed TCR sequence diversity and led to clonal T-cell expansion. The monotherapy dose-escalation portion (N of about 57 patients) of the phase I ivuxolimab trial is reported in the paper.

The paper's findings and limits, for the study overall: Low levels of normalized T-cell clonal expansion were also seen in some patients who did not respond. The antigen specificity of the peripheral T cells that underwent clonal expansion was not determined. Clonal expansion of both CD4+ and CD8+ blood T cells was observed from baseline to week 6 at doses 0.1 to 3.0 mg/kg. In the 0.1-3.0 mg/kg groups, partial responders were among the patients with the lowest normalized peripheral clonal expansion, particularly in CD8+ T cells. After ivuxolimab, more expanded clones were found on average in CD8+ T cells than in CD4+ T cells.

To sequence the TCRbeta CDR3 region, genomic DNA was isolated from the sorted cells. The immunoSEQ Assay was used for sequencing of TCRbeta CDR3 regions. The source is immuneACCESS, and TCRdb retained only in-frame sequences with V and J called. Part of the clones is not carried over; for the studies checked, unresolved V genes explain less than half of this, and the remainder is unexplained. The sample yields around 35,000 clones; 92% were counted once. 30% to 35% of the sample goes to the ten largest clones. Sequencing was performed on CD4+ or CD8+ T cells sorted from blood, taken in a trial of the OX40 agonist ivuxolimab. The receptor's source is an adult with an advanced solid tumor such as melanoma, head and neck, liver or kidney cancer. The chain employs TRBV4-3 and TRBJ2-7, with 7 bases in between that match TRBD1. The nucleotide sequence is TGCGCCAGCAGCCGACAACATTGGACAGGCCGGGACGAGCAGTACTTC. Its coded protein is CASSRQHWTGRDEQYF.